These T cell receptor beta chains were read from a single sample in a study of shared clonotypes between healthy human individuals. Data came from immunoSEQ multiplex PCR; TCRdb stores just in-frame clones and leaves some out. The sample carries roughly 770,000 clones, roughly 96% recorded once. Sequenced: naive CD8+ T cells sorted from blood. Every receptor here comes from a man aged 25 to 40 in good health. The CDR3 runs from the conserved cysteine through the conserved F or W. D genes are given only for firm matches. Clone size is stated in some rows and not others, as once, few, many or a class when expanded.

J,D,length,size,V,CDR3
TRBJ2-2,TRBD2,20,NA,TRBV2,CASSEPETGLAPPNTGELFF
TRBJ2-5,NA,13,NA,TRBV25-1,CASSGDGGETQYF
TRBJ2-1,NA,16,few,TRBV5-1,CASSLGSGRYYNEQFF
TRBJ2-3,NA,13,NA,TRBV9,CASRALSTDTQYF
TRBJ2-7,NA,13,NA,TRBV5-1,CASSYLSGYEQYF
TRBJ2-1,NA,16,NA,TRBV11-2,CASSLGGDTGWDEQFF
TRBJ2-7,NA,12,NA,TRBV5-6,CASSFRGREQYF
TRBJ2-1,TRBD2,13,NA,TRBV15,CATSREREREQFF
TRBJ2-5,NA,14,NA,TRBV4-1,CASSQVGSQETQYF
TRBJ2-1,TRBD2,16,NA,TRBV2,CASSELLAGDYNEQFF
TRBJ2-3,NA,13,NA,TRBV9,CASSAARTDTQYF
TRBJ1-2,NA,15,NA,TRBV13,CASSLEFRTDYGYTF
TRBJ1-3,NA,14,NA,TRBV30,CAWSAGRLGNTIYF
TRBJ2-7,TRBD2,14,NA,TRBV7-6,CASSLGAGGYEQYF
TRBJ2-3,NA,20,NA,TRBV30,CAWSVLFIDRPGLSPDTQYF